Sequencing of this T cell receptor (beta chain) was carried out in a study of blood T cell repertoires in COVID-19. In the study overall: Specimens from acute and convalescent COVID-19 originated in the United States, Italy and Spain.

This CDR3 region has 13 residues. The germline V gene has CDR1 LNHDA and CDR2 SQIVND (reference sequence). V lost 5 bases and J 13 bases, leaving 20 bases between the germline ends. Original data processing: Quantification of nucleated cells was approximated via reference gene primer amplification. The table came from immunoSEQ multiplex PCR; TCRdb's copy has only in-frame clones and leaves some out. V and J calls and clone size come straight from that table; D and trimming were deduced from the DNA. The top ten hold approximately 1% of the sample, which has roughly 160,000 clones, approximately 85% seen once. This clone was found a few times.

Source material: peripheral blood. This TCR was sampled from a man aged 35-49 years with acute or convalescent COVID-19. The genes are TRBV19 and TRBJ1-2; possibly TRBD1 for D (6 bases). CDR3 protein: CASSPSTGHAGTF. The DNA for the CDR3 is TGTGCCAGTAGTCCTTCGACAGGCCATGCCGGCACCTTC.